This TCR beta chain was identified during a study of blood T cell repertoires in COVID-19. Germline CDR1 and CDR2: MGHRA and YSYEKL. V shed 2 bases, J shed 3 bases, and the junction held 9 bases outside the gene matches. This CDR3 contains 16 residues. The data were produced by immunoSEQ multiplex PCR, yet TCRdb's version contains in-frame clones alone and is incomplete. In the table there are approximately 40,000 clones, around 83% of which are singletons. A single count supports this clone. The sequenced material came from peripheral blood. The origin of this receptor is a woman aged 60 to 75 with acute or convalescent COVID-19. This chain connects TRBV4-1 to TRBJ1-2; 7 bases are a match to TRBD1. CDR3 sequence: CASSQTGDRADYGYTF. CDR3 nucleotides: TGCGCCAGCAGCCAAACGGGAGACAGGGCGGACTATGGCTACACCTTC.